This is a list of T cell receptor beta chains from one sample in a study of Graves' ophthalmopathy and Graves' hyperthyroidism. TCRdb re-called the multiplex PCR reads with MiXCR, one entry per CDR3 protein. Of about half a million distinct CDR3 sequences listed, over 13% are singletons. Sequenced: blood. These receptors all stem from a woman under 40 with Graves' ophthalmopathy. CDR3s include the opening cysteine and the closing phenylalanine or tryptophan. A D gene is named only where the DNA matches it firmly. Clone size appears in some rows only: once, few, many, or a class for an expanded clone.

J gene: TRBJ1-2
D gene: TRBD1
V gene: TRBV27
CDR3 length: 12
clone size: .
CDR3 protein: CASSFTGGTKYF
CDR3 DNA: TGTGCCAGCAGTTTCACAGGGGGCACAAAATACTTC

J gene: TRBJ1-1
D gene: .
V gene: TRBV28
CDR3 length: 14
clone size: many
CDR3 protein: CASSTPSGDTEAFF
CDR3 DNA: TGTGCCAGCAGTACCCCGAGCGGGGACACTGAAGCTTTCTTT

J gene: TRBJ2-5
D gene: .
V gene: TRBV20-1
CDR3 length: 13
clone size: few
CDR3 protein: CSADDVQGETQYF
CDR3 DNA: TGCAGTGCTGATGACGTCCAGGGAGAGACCCAGTACTTC

J gene: TRBJ1-2
D gene: .
V gene: TRBV19
CDR3 length: 14
clone size: many
CDR3 protein: CASSAKPGDYGYTF
CDR3 DNA: TGTGCCAGTAGTGCCAAGCCAGGGGACTATGGCTACACCTTC

J gene: TRBJ2-5
D gene: .
V gene: TRBV6-1
CDR3 length: 15
clone size: .
CDR3 protein: CASSTRDSLPETQYF
CDR3 DNA: TGTGCCAGCAGTACCCGGGACTCCCTCCCAGAGACCCAGTACTTC

J gene: TRBJ2-7
D gene: TRBD2
V gene: TRBV10-2
CDR3 length: 17
clone size: few
CDR3 protein: CASSDPGVAGGLYEQYF
CDR3 DNA: TGCGCCAGCAGTGACCCGGGGGTAGCGGGGGGCCTCTACGAGCAGTACTTC

J gene: TRBJ1-6
D gene: TRBD1
V gene: TRBV4-1
CDR3 length: 18
clone size: many
CDR3 protein: CASSPEGGTGIYGSPLHF
CDR3 DNA: TGCGCCAGCAGCCCCGAGGGAGGGACAGGGATTTATGGTTCACCCCTCCACTTT

J gene: TRBJ2-5
D gene: TRBD1
V gene: TRBV11-2
CDR3 length: 15
clone size: few
CDR3 protein: CASSLNRGSQETQYF
CDR3 DNA: TGTGCCAGCAGCTTAAACAGGGGATCACAAGAGACCCAGTACTTC

J gene: TRBJ2-7
D gene: TRBD1
V gene: TRBV18
CDR3 length: 14
clone size: many
CDR3 protein: CASSPRDSDIEQYF
CDR3 DNA: TGTGCCAGCTCACCTAGGGACAGTGATATCGAGCAGTACTTC

J gene: TRBJ1-2
D gene: .
V gene: TRBV12-3/TRBV12-4
CDR3 length: 13
clone size: many
CDR3 protein: CASSETLRYGYTF
CDR3 DNA: TGTGCCAGCAGCGAGACTCTTCGCTATGGCTACACCTTC

J gene: TRBJ2-7
D gene: TRBD1
V gene: TRBV15
CDR3 length: 17
clone size: many
CDR3 protein: CATSHPPGQGASYEQYF
CDR3 DNA: TGTGCCACCAGCCATCCACCGGGACAGGGGGCCTCCTACGAGCAGTACTTC

J gene: TRBJ2-7
D gene: .
V gene: TRBV4-1
CDR3 length: 14
clone size: few
CDR3 protein: CASSQDATLFGQYF
CDR3 DNA: TGCGCCAGCAGCCAAGACGCGACCCTCTTCGGGCAGTACTTC

J gene: TRBJ1-1
D gene: .
V gene: TRBV12-3/TRBV12-4
CDR3 length: 15
clone size: many
CDR3 protein: CASSLEWNMNTEAFF
CDR3 DNA: TGTGCCAGCAGTTTAGAGTGGAACATGAACACTGAAGCTTTCTTT

J gene: TRBJ2-7
D gene: TRBD2
V gene: TRBV27
CDR3 length: 14
clone size: many
CDR3 protein: CASSLRENGYEQYF
CDR3 DNA: TGTGCCAGCAGTTTGCGGGAGAATGGCTACGAGCAGTACTTC

J gene: TRBJ2-5
D gene: .
V gene: TRBV6-2/TRBV6-3
CDR3 length: 15
clone size: many
CDR3 protein: CASSYRRDYEETQYF
CDR3 DNA: TGTGCCAGCAGTTACCGTCGAGACTACGAAGAGACCCAGTACTTC

J gene: TRBJ1-5
D gene: .
V gene: TRBV6-1
CDR3 length: 16
clone size: many
CDR3 protein: CASSPRGTLSNQPQHF
CDR3 DNA: TGTGCCAGCAGTCCACGGGGGACCCTTAGCAATCAGCCCCAGCATTTT

J gene: TRBJ2-2
D gene: .
V gene: TRBV12-3/TRBV12-4
CDR3 length: 12
clone size: .
CDR3 protein: CASSPRTGELCF
CDR3 DNA: TGTGCCAGCAGCCCACGCACCGGGGAGCTGTGTTTT

J gene: TRBJ2-5
D gene: TRBD1
V gene: TRBV4-2
CDR3 length: 15
clone size: .
CDR3 protein: CASSLGTGQQETQYF
CDR3 DNA: TGTGCCAGCAGCCTAGGGACAGGGCAACAAGAGACCCAGTACTTC

J gene: TRBJ1-1
D gene: .
V gene: TRBV12-3/TRBV12-4
CDR3 length: 14
clone size: many
CDR3 protein: CASSFGFMNTEAFF
CDR3 DNA: TGTGCCAGCAGTTTTGGGTTTATGAACACTGAAGCTTTCTTT

J gene: TRBJ2-2
D gene: TRBD2
V gene: TRBV6-4
CDR3 length: 16
clone size: many
CDR3 protein: CASSPGSGSGTGELFF
CDR3 DNA: TGTGCCAGCAGCCCCGGGAGCGGGAGTGGCACCGGGGAGCTGTTTTTT

J gene: TRBJ1-1
D gene: .
V gene: TRBV6-5
CDR3 length: 15
clone size: many
CDR3 protein: CASSYVAGLNTEAFF
CDR3 DNA: TGTGCCAGCAGTTACGTGGCGGGTTTGAACACTGAAGCTTTCTTT

J gene: TRBJ2-2
D gene: .
V gene: TRBV28
CDR3 length: 14
clone size: many
CDR3 protein: CATVSVSNTGELFF
CDR3 DNA: TGTGCCACTGTGAGTGTCTCGAACACCGGGGAGCTGTTTTTT

J gene: TRBJ2-5
D gene: .
V gene: TRBV29-1
CDR3 length: 12
clone size: many
CDR3 protein: CSFTVYQETQYF
CDR3 DNA: TGCAGCTTTACAGTGTACCAAGAGACCCAGTACTTC

J gene: TRBJ1-2
D gene: .
V gene: TRBV5-5
CDR3 length: 16
clone size: many
CDR3 protein: CASSLRTDVLGYGYTF
CDR3 DNA: TGTGCCAGCAGCTTGCGGACGGACGTATTGGGGTATGGCTACACCTTC

J gene: TRBJ1-6
D gene: .
V gene: TRBV6-5
CDR3 length: 15
clone size: .
CDR3 protein: CASSFLSNEASPLHF
CDR3 DNA: TGTGCCAGCAGTTTCCTGTCGAATGAGGCTTCGCCCCTCCACTTT

J gene: TRBJ2-7
D gene: .
V gene: TRBV30
CDR3 length: 14
clone size: .
CDR3 protein: CAWTGGGLPGEQYF
CDR3 DNA: TGTGCCTGGACCGGAGGGGGGCTCCCGGGAGAGCAGTACTTC